The clone carrying this T cell receptor beta chain was seen a handful of times. Amplification yielded TCR beta CDR3 regions, with RNA transcripts as the source. The HTBI primer set was used in a first-round RT-PCR of the TCR CDR3. One entry per CDR3 protein results from TCRdb running MiXCR on the multiplex PCR reads. The top ten clones hold approximately 30% of a sample with under 450,000 distinct CDR3 sequences, 17% of them seen once. Uncontrolled infection, other autoimmune disease, pregnancy or lactation led to exclusion. The CDR3 extends over 15 amino acids. Germline CDR1 KGHDR, CDR2 SFDVKD. V lost 3 bases and J lost 8, with 16 bases in between. This record comes from a study of T cells in Graves' hyperthyroidism and ophthalmopathy. Across the study: Upon initial diagnosis and before any treatment, peripheral blood was collected.

Sequences were obtained from blood. The sequence was collected from a woman aged 30 to 39 with Graves' hyperthyroidism that later progressed to Graves' ophthalmopathy. The chain is built from TRBV24-1 and TRBJ2-1, with a possible D match to TRBD2 (6 bases). DNA for the CDR3: TGTGCCACCAGTGATGGGACTTCCACTTTGGATGAGCAGTTCTTC. Translation gives CATSDGTSTLDEQFF.